This is a list of T cell receptor beta chains from one sample in a study of blood T cell repertoires in COVID-19. The data were produced by immunoSEQ multiplex PCR, yet TCRdb's version contains in-frame clones alone and is incomplete. The sample has about 310,000 clones; under 90% are singletons. The material sequenced was peripheral blood. The source of these receptors is a woman aged 25-40 years with COVID-19, enrolled during active disease. Both conserved end residues are part of each CDR3. The order of the fields is CDR3 DNA, CDR3 protein, J gene, V gene, clone size, D gene. A D gene is named only where the DNA matches it firmly. Clone size is shown for a subset of rows, as once, few, many or a class of expanded clone.

TGTGCCAGCAGTTCTGGGACAGTGAGGGGAGAGACCCAGTACTTC,CASSSGTVRGETQYF,TRBJ2-5,TRBV6-5,-,TRBD1
TGTGCCAGTGCCTCACAGTTCAATCAGCCCCAGCATTTT,CASASQFNQPQHF,TRBJ1-5,TRBV19,-,-
TGTGCCAGCAGCCCCAACCGGGAAACAGATACGCAGTATTTT,CASSPNRETDTQYF,TRBJ2-3,TRBV7-9,-,-
TGTGCCAGCAGTTACCTCGGGACAACCGGGGTGGAGACCCAGTACTTC,CASSYLGTTGVETQYF,TRBJ2-5,TRBV6-6,-,-
TGTGCCATCAGGGGGACTAGCGGGGATTACGAGCAGTACTTC,CAIRGTSGDYEQYF,TRBJ2-7,TRBV10-3,few,TRBD2
TGTGCCAGCAGTGACGGGACAACCGGGTCACCCCTCCACTTT,CASSDGTTGSPLHF,TRBJ1-6,TRBV6-1,few,-
TGTGCCAGCAGCTTAGAGAGTGACTATGGCTACACCTTC,CASSLESDYGYTF,TRBJ1-2,TRBV11-2,-,-
TGTGCCAGCAGTAGGAGCGGTCCAGATACGCAGTATTTT,CASSRSGPDTQYF,TRBJ2-3,TRBV4-2,-,-
TGTGCCAGCAGTAGTGGACAGGGTGGACAGCCCCAGCATTTT,CASSSGQGGQPQHF,TRBJ1-5,TRBV28,-,TRBD1
TGTGCCAGCAGCCAAAGGGGCGGCTCCGATACGCAGTATTTT,CASSQRGGSDTQYF,TRBJ2-3,TRBV3-1/TRBV3-2,-,-
TGTGCCAGCAGCCTAGCCGGGTCGGGGGCCAACGTCCTGACTTTC,CASSLAGSGANVLTF,TRBJ2-6,TRBV14,once,-
TGTGCCTGGTTCCTAGCGGGCAATGAGCAGTTCTTC,CAWFLAGNEQFF,TRBJ2-1,TRBV30,-,TRBD2
TGTGCCAGCAGCTACCGGGGGGCGGAGGCCGGGGAGCTGTTTTTT,CASSYRGAEAGELFF,TRBJ2-2,TRBV9,-,-
TGTGCCAGCACCATCTTTGGGGTAGGGGGCACAGATACGCAGTATTTT,CASTIFGVGGTDTQYF,TRBJ2-3,TRBV7-9,-,-
TGTGCTAGTGGCCCCGACATAGCAACTAATGAAAAACTGTTTTTT,CASGPDIATNEKLFF,TRBJ1-4,TRBV12-5,-,-
TGCAGCGCCCGGGGGGCGGGAGGGCCATTCGAGCAGTACTTC,CSARGAGGPFEQYF,TRBJ2-7,TRBV29-1,-,TRBD2
TGTGCCAGCAGTCCGGACACGAACACTGAAGCTTTCTTT,CASSPDTNTEAFF,TRBJ1-1,TRBV13,-,-
TGTGCCAGCAGCCCGAGCGGACTCTCCTACGAGCAGTACTTC,CASSPSGLSYEQYF,TRBJ2-7,TRBV9,few,-
TGCGCCAGCACCCGGACAGGGGGCGCTTACTCCCTAACCTTC,CASTRTGGAYSLTF,TRBJ1-2,TRBV5-1,-,TRBD1
TGCGCCAGCGGCAGGGAGGTGGGGACTGAAGCTTTCTTT,CASGREVGTEAFF,TRBJ1-1,TRBV5-1,-,-
TGTGCCAGCAGCCCGGGTTACTTCACAGATACGCAGTATTTT,CASSPGYFTDTQYF,TRBJ2-3,TRBV7-2,-,-
TGTGCCAGCAGTTTTCTGGCAGGGGGAGGAGAAACTGAAGCTTTCTTT,CASSFLAGGGETEAFF,TRBJ1-1,TRBV28,once,TRBD1
TGTGCCAGCAGTTATCTCGACGAGCAGTACTTC,CASSYLDEQYF,TRBJ2-7,TRBV6-5,-,-
TGTGCCACCAGCAGAGCCCCAGGGAGGGGACGCGACAATGAGCAGTTCTTC,CATSRAPGRGRDNEQFF,TRBJ2-1,TRBV15,-,TRBD2
TGTGCCAGCAGCGGTAGCGGGAGCCAAGAGACCCAGTACTTC,CASSGSGSQETQYF,TRBJ2-5,TRBV5-4,-,TRBD2
TGTGCCTGGAGTGTAGACATAAACACTGAAGCTTTCTTT,CAWSVDINTEAFF,TRBJ1-1,TRBV30,once,-
TGTGCCAGCAGTTCCATCCCTAATGAAAAACTGTTTTTT,CASSSIPNEKLFF,TRBJ1-4,TRBV2,-,-